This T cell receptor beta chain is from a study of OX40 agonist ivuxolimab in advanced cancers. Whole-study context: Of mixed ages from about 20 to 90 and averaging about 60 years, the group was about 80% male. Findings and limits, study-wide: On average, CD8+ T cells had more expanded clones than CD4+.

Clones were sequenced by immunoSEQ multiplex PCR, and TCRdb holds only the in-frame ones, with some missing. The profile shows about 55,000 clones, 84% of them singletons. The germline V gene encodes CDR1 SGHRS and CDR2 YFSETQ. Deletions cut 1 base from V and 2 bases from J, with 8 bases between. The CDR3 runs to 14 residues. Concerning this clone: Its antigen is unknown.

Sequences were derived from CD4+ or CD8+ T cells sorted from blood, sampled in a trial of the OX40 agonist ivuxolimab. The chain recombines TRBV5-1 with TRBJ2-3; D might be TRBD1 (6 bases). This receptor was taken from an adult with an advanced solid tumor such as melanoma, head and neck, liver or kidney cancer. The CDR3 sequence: CASSLNRDTDTQYF. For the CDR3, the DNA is TGCGCCAGCAGCTTGAACAGGGACACAGATACGCAGTATTTT.